Listed here are 11 T cell receptor beta chains from one sample, sequenced in a study of shared clonotypes between healthy human individuals. The table came from immunoSEQ multiplex PCR; TCRdb's copy has only in-frame clones and leaves some out. Among over a million clones listed, approximately 97% were seen once. The specimen sequenced was naive CD4+ T cells sorted from blood. Subset in this sample: CD45RA+ positively selected. The source of these receptors is a man aged 30 to 45 in good health.

V gene TRBV7-9 combines with J gene TRBJ2-1; D is ambiguous. This CDR3 comprises 14 residues. The V end was cut by 5 bases, the J end by 2 bases, with 10 bases between. Germline V gene sequence: CDR1 SEHNR, CDR2 FQNEAQ (reference sequence). As DNA, the CDR3 is TGTGCCAGCAGCCCCCGACACCCCTACAATGAGCAGTTCTTC. Amino acids: CASSPRHPYNEQFF.

The chain joins TRBV7-2 to TRBJ2-1; D is unresolved. CDR1 SGHTA and CDR2 FQGNSA come from the germline V gene. Trimming removed 1 base at V and 9 bases at J, with 19 bases between. The CDR3 consists of 16 residues. The CDR3 DNA sequence: TGTGCCAGCAGCTTAGTACCTAGAAGGTCAAGTGGTGAGCAGTTCTTC. Its protein is CASSLVPRRSSGEQFF.

The CDR3 reads CASGGQGGEQFF. CDR3 sequence (DNA): TGCGCCAGCGGGGGACAGGGTGGTGAGCAGTTCTTC. The chain recombines TRBV5-1 with TRBJ2-1, with 9 bases identical to TRBD1. V trimming: 7 bases; J trimming: 9 bases; junction bases outside the gene matches: 5. The CDR3 is made up of 12 amino acids. Looked up from germline, CDR1 is SGHRS and CDR2 is YFSETQ.

This chain joins TRBV18 and TRBJ2-1; TRBD2 agrees at 9 bases. CDR3 size: 16 residues. Unmatched junction bases numbered 14, after V lost 8 bases and J lost 6 bases. The germline V gene has CDR1 KGHSH and CDR2 LQKENI. CDR3 coding DNA: TGTGCCAGCACCGAGGTAATGGCGGGAGGGTTCAATGAGCAGTTCTTC. Translated: CASTEVMAGGFNEQFF.

The chain joins TRBV4-1 to TRBJ2-7, with 13 nucleotides matching TRBD2. Trimming took 1 base from V and 7 from J; bases not matched to a gene: 10. The CDR3 is 17 residues long. Germline assignment: CDR1 MGHRA and CDR2 YSYEKL. For the CDR3, the DNA is TGCGCCAGCAGCCAAGGGGGAGGACTAGCGGGAGCCGAAGAGCAGTACTTC. This sequence encodes CASSQGGGLAGAEEQYF.

The V and J genes are TRBV5-1 and TRBJ2-7; 13 nucleotides agree with TRBD2. With V trimmed by 4 bases and J by 3 bases, 13 bases remained unmatched. CDR1 and CDR2 (germline): SGHRS, YFSETQ. The CDR3 runs 18 residues. CDR3 sequence: CASSGGTSGVGGYYEQYF. DNA for the CDR3: TGCGCCAGCAGCGGCGGGACTAGCGGGGTCGGAGGCTACTACGAGCAGTACTTC. The variable domain in full, with the rest retrieved from reference TRBV5-1 and TRBJ2-7, is KAGVTQTPRYLIKTRGQQVTLSCSPISGHRSVSWYQQTPGQGLQFLFEYFSETQRNKGNFPGRFSGRQFSNSRSEMNVSTLELGDSALYLCASSGGTSGVGGYYEQYFGPGTRLTVT.

V is TRBV7-9 and J is TRBJ2-5, with 9 bases aligning to TRBD1. Losses at the gene ends were 5 bases for V and 2 bases for J; bases not matched to a gene: 3. CDR3 length: 14 residues. CDR1 is SEHNR, CDR2 FQNEAQ, per germline (reference sequence). The CDR3 coding sequence is TGTGCCAGCAGCCGGGACAGGGAACAAGAGACCCAGTACTTC. Translating gives CASSRDREQETQYF.

The chain uses TRBV6-1 and TRBJ1-5; D is ambiguous. V shed 8 bases and J shed 3 bases, with 5 bases lying between them. Germline CDR1 MNHNS, CDR2 SASEGT. The CDR3 is 11 amino acids. This CDR3 reads CASSPNQPQHF. The CDR3 nucleotides are TGTGCCAGCTCCCCCAATCAGCCCCAGCATTTT.

This clone is a singleton in its sample. The chain is built from TRBV13 and TRBJ2-7, with D perhaps TRBD1 or TRBD2 (5 bases each). Trimming removed 4 bases from V and 0 bases from J, with 13 bases in between. Germline V lookup: CDR1 PRHDT, CDR2 FYEKMQ (reference sequence). The CDR3 consists of 15 residues. The DNA of the CDR3 is TGTGCCAGCAGCTCGTTCGGGACGGCCTCCTACGAGCAGTACTTC. This encodes CASSSFGTASYEQYF.

The chain links TRBV7-9 to TRBJ1-1; no clear D gene. Germline lookup yields CDR1 SEHNR and CDR2 FQNEAQ (reference sequence). The V and J ends lost 1 base and 9 bases respectively, with 15 bases between them. This CDR3 contains 14 residues. CDR3 sequence reads: CASSLGEPNPKAFF. The DNA for the CDR3 is TGTGCCAGCAGCTTAGGGGAGCCAAATCCCAAAGCTTTCTTT.

The genes are TRBV5-1 and TRBJ2-2; 9 nucleotides agree with TRBD2. The germline V gene has CDR1 SGHRS and CDR2 YFSETQ. CDR3 length: 17 amino acids. V shed 4 bases and J 8 bases; nucleotides not matched to a gene: 15. CDR3 coding DNA: TGCGCCAGCAGCGCGACTAGCGGAAGCCCTTCCCCGGGGGAGCTGTTTTTT. Protein sequence: CASSATSGSPSPGELFF. Using reference TRBV5-1 and TRBJ2-2 for the parts outside the CDR3, the full variable domain is KAGVTQTPRYLIKTRGQQVTLSCSPISGHRSVSWYQQTPGQGLQFLFEYFSETQRNKGNFPGRFSGRQFSNSRSEMNVSTLELGDSALYLCASSATSGSPSPGELFFGEGSRLTVL.